The clone carrying this T cell receptor beta chain was seen once. What it binds is not known. Healthy HIV-negative adults without recent acute infections or vaccinations served as donors. Assay execution proceeded at the deep level. Original handling: Filtering differed since immunoSEQ provided only junctions, with no quality scores. Produced via immunoSEQ multiplex PCR; TCRdb's table is partial and in-frame only. The V and J calls and the clone size are those of that table, but D and trimming were determined from the DNA. The repertoire holds roughly 1 million clones, with more than 75% as singletons. The CDR3 runs 15 residues. Germline CDR1 SGDLS, CDR2 YYNGEE. The V gene end was trimmed by 3 bases and the J gene end by 5 bases; junction bases not matched to a gene: 4. The data derive from a study of shared clonotypes between healthy human individuals. Overall study results and limits: In a handful of donors, about 5% of naive CD4 clonotypes appeared in common.

The clonotype originates from a man aged 18 to 29 in good health. Some clones in this sample may be carry-over from other donors' samples. This chain uses TRBV9 with TRBJ2-5, with 13 bases matching TRBD2. Material: memory CD4+ T cells from PBMCs. Subset in this sample: CD45RA-negative fraction. The CDR3, as DNA: TGTGCCAGCAGCGGTGGACTAGCGGGAGCGGAGACCCAGTACTTC. Translating gives CASSGGLAGAETQYF.